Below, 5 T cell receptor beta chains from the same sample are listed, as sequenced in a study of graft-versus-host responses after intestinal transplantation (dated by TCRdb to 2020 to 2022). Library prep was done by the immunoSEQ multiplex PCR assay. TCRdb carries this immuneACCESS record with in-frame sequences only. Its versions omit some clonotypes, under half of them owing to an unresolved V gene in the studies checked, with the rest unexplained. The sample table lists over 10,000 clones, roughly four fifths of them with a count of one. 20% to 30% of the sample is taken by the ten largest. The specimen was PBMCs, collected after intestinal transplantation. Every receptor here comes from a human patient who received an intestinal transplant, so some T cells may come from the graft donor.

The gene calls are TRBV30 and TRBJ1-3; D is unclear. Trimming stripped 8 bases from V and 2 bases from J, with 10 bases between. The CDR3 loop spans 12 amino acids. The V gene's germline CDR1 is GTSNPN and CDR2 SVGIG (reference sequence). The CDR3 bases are TGTGCCAATGGTTTTCCTGGAAACACCATATATTTT. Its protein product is CANGFPGNTIYF.

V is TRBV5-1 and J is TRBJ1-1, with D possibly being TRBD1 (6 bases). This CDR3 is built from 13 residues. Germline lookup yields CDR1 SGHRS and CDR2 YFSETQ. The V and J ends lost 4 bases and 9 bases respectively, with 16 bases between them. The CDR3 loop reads CASSTHWTAKAFF. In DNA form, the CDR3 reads TGCGCCAGCAGCACCCACTGGACAGCCAAAGCTTTCTTT.

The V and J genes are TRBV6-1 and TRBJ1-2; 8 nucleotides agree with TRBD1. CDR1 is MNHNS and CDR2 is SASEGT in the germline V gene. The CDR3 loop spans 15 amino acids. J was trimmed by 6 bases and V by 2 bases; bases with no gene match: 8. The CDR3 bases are TGTGCCAGCAGTGAATGGACAGGGCAAACTGATGGCTACACCTTC. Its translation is CASSEWTGQTDGYTF.

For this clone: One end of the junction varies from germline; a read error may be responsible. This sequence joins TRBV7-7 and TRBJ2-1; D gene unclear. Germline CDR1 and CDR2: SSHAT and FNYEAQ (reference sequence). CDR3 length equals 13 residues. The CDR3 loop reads CASSSGSYNEQFF. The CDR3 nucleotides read TGTGCTAGCAGCTCGGGCTCCTACAATGAGCAGTTCTTC. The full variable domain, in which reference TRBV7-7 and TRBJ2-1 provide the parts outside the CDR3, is GAGVSQSPRYKVTKRGQDVTLRCDPISSHATLYWYQQALGQGPEFLTYFNYEAQPDKSGLPSDRFSAERPEGSISTLTIQRTEQRDSAMYRCASSSGSYNEQFFGPGTRLTVL.

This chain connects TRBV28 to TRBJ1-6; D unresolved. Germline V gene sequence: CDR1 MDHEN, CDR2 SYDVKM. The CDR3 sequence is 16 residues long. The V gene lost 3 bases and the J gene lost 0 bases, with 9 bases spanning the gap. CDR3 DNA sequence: TGTGCCAGCAGTTTTGCAGTTAGCTCCTATAATTCACCCCTCCACTTT. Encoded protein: CASSFAVSSYNSPLHF. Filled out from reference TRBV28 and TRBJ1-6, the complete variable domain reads DVKVTQSSRYLVKRTGEKVFLECVQDMDHENMFWYRQDPGLGLRLIYFSYDVKMKEKGDIPEGYSVSREKKERFSLILESASTNQTSMYLCASSFAVSSYNSPLHFGNGTRLTVT.